The sequence of this T cell receptor beta chain was determined in a study of identical twins. MiXCR, applied by TCRdb to the 5' RACE reads, yields one record per CDR3 protein. The data show 270,000 or so distinct CDR3 sequences, with approximately 8.3% seen just once and less than 4% held by the top ten. This CDR3 has 12 residues. V lost 3 bases to trimming and J lost 7 bases, with 7 bases between them. CDR1 is SGHVS and CDR2 is FNYEAQ in the germline V gene. These data were likewise used in another study, on yellow fever vaccine responses in identical twins.

The sequence derives from a woman aged 18-29 years in good health. Sequenced sample: CD8+ T cells sorted from blood. The V gene is TRBV7-6, the J gene TRBJ2-1, with D maybe TRBD2 (5 bases). The CDR3 region is CASSFDYNEQFF. Here the CDR3 DNA reads TGTGCCAGCAGCTTCGACTATAATGAGCAGTTCTTC.